These 29 T cell receptor beta chains came from one sample sequenced in a study of blood T cell repertoires in COVID-19. Clones were read by immunoSEQ multiplex PCR, and TCRdb kept only the in-frame ones, dropping some. The sample shows around 82,000 clones, 70% to 90% of them seen only once. The sample was peripheral blood. All receptors derive from a man in his forties or fifties with COVID-19, enrolled during active disease.

J is TRBJ2-4 and V is TRBV29-1; D not resolved. This CDR3 region has 11 residues. Germline V lookup: CDR1 SQVTM, CDR2 ANQGSEA. With 4 bases removed from V and 6 bases from J, the gap between germline ends came to 7 bases. The CDR3 DNA reads TGCAGCGTTGGCGAGAGAAACATTCAGTACTTC. Its protein is CSVGERNIQYF.

For the CDR3, the DNA is TGTGCCAGCAGTGAAGGGCTAGAGGCCTACAATGAGCAGTTCTTC. This sequence encodes CASSEGLEAYNEQFF. The gene calls are TRBV6-1 and TRBJ2-1; D not certain. The CDR3 length is 15 residues. The V gene lost 1 base and the J gene lost 2 bases, with 9 bases spanning the gap. The germline V gene encodes CDR1 MNHNS and CDR2 SASEGT.

The V gene is TRBV28, the J gene TRBJ1-1; TRBD1 matches 9 bases. Germline V lookup: CDR1 MDHEN, CDR2 SYDVKM. There are 15 residues in the CDR3. The V and J ends lost 4 bases and 4 bases, in that order; junction bases with no gene match: 7. The CDR3 region is CASSSPQGAATEAFF. In DNA form, the CDR3 reads TGTGCCAGCAGTTCCCCACAGGGGGCGGCCACTGAAGCTTTCTTT. Complete variable domain (other parts from reference TRBV28 and TRBJ1-1): DVKVTQSSRYLVKRTGEKVFLECVQDMDHENMFWYRQDPGLGLRLIYFSYDVKMKEKGDIPEGYSVSREKKERFSLILESASTNQTSMYLCASSSPQGAATEAFFGQGTRLTVV.

V gene TRBV6-5 combines with J gene TRBJ1-4; tentatively, D is TRBD1 (6 bases). Germline V gene sequence: CDR1 MNHEY, CDR2 SVGAGI. The germline V and J ends were trimmed by 5 bases and 5 bases, with 9 bases remaining between them. The length of the CDR3 is 13 residues. CDR3 sequence (DNA): TGTGCCAGCAGTAACAGGGTAAATGAAAAACTGTTTTTT. Protein product: CASSNRVNEKLFF.

Written as DNA, the CDR3 is TGTGCCTGGAGTGTACCGGGGGCTGGAAACACCATATATTTT. Its protein is CAWSVPGAGNTIYF. The chain recombines TRBV30 with TRBJ1-3; TRBD1 might be the D (5 bases). Between the trimmed V and J ends, which lost 0 bases and 2 bases, there was a span of 8 bases. Per germline, CDR1 GTSNPN and CDR2 SVGIG (reference sequence). The CDR3 runs to 14 residues.

The count of this clone is one. This rearrangement joins TRBV7-9 to TRBJ2-7; 10 nucleotides agree with TRBD1. Germline V gene lookup returns CDR1 SEHNR and CDR2 FQNEAQ (reference sequence). CDR3 size: 15 residues. V was clipped by 5 bases and J by 7 bases; unmatched bases: 11. The CDR3 is CASSPGTGVSGEQYF. As DNA, the CDR3 is TGTGCCAGCAGCCCCGGGACAGGGGTTTCGGGGGAGCAGTACTTC.

The CDR3 sequence: CASSVKVAGGPAKNIQYF. The CDR3 bases are TGTGCCAGCAGTGTTAAGGTAGCGGGAGGGCCTGCCAAAAACATTCAGTACTTC. This chain uses TRBV2 with TRBJ2-4, with TRBD2 matching 11 bases. The V and J ends lost 4 bases and 1 base, in that order; junction bases with no gene match: 9. The CDR3 length is 18 residues. Germline loops: CDR1 SNHLY, CDR2 FYNNEI.

V is TRBV12-3 or TRBV12-4 and J is TRBJ2-7; the D gene is possibly TRBD1 (5 bases). Trimming left V 3 bases short and J 9 bases short, with 12 bases between. The CDR3 consists of 12 residues. The CDR3 DNA reads as TGTGCCAGCAGTTTCAGGGAAGTGGGGCAGTACTTC. Amino acid sequence: CASSFREVGQYF.

This chain connects TRBV18 to TRBJ1-2, with TRBD1 matching over 10 bases. CDR1 KGHSH and CDR2 LQKENI come from the germline V gene. The CDR3 spans 14 residues. The V gene end was trimmed by 4 bases and the J gene end by 6 bases; junction bases not matched to a gene: 5. CDR3 residues: CASSLQGTGDGYTF. The CDR3 nucleotides are TGTGCCAGCTCACTACAGGGGACAGGGGATGGCTACACCTTC.

This sequence joins TRBV28 and TRBJ2-7; 10 bases fit TRBD1. V shed 3 bases and J 9 bases; nucleotides not matched to a gene: 14. This CDR3 contains 16 residues. Germline CDR1 and CDR2: MDHEN and SYDVKM. This CDR3 reads CASSFYRDRGREVQYF. The CDR3, as DNA: TGTGCCAGCAGTTTTTATCGAGACAGGGGGCGCGAAGTGCAGTACTTC.

The V call is TRBV6-1, the J call TRBJ2-2, with 10 bases that match TRBD2. The CDR3 length is 15 residues. Germline loops: CDR1 MNHNS, CDR2 SASEGT. Trimming removed 6 bases from V and 6 bases from J; junction bases left unmatched: 7. The CDR3 region has the DNA TGTGCCAGCAGAGGCGCTAGCGGGAGTCCCGGGGAGCTGTTTTTT. Translation gives CASRGASGSPGELFF.

V and J are TRBV27 and TRBJ1-6; the match to TRBD1 covers 8 bases. Per the germline V gene, CDR1 is MNHEY and CDR2 is SMNVEV (reference sequence). There are 16 residues in the CDR3. After removal of 2 bases from V and 6 bases from J, the junction contained 6 bases not matched to a gene. The CDR3: CASSLTRTGSNSPLHF. In DNA form, the CDR3 reads TGTGCCAGCAGTTTAACCCGGACAGGGAGTAATTCACCCCTCCACTTT.

Here the CDR3 DNA reads TGTGCCTCCCACCCTGGGCACTTTGACCCTTATAGCAATCAGCCCCAGCATTTT. Translated, it gives CASHPGHFDPYSNQPQHF. The rearrangement uses TRBV19 and TRBJ1-5; unclear D gene. The CDR3 consists of 18 residues. V dropped 11 bases and J dropped 0 bases, with 26 bases sitting between them. The germline gives CDR1 LNHDA, CDR2 SQIVND (reference sequence).

By share, this clone counts as medium-sized. V is TRBV12-3 or TRBV12-4 and J is TRBJ2-7; D is undetermined. The CDR3 contains 13 residues. Trimming left V 1 base short and J 3 bases short, with 7 bases between. CDR3 DNA sequence: TGTGCCAGCAGTTTAGGGCAGGTCTACGAGCAGTACTTC. The encoded protein is CASSLGQVYEQYF.

V usage is TRBV6-4 and J usage is TRBJ2-1, with 12 nucleotides matching TRBD2. Germline values: CDR1 MRHNA, CDR2 SNTAGT. Trimming at V came to 4 bases and at J to 7 bases, leaving 5 bases not matched to a gene. The CDR3 totals 15 residues. For the CDR3, the DNA is TGTGCCAGCAGTGTTCGGACTAGCGGGATAAATGAGCAGTTCTTC. Residues: CASSVRTSGINEQFF.

The J gene is TRBJ1-2, the V gene TRBV30; 8 bases are a match to TRBD1. V was clipped by 7 bases and J by 8 bases; unmatched bases: 12. CDR3 length: 13 residues. Germline lookup yields CDR1 GTSNPN and CDR2 SVGIG (reference sequence). The CDR3 nucleotides are TGTGCCTCATCCAACAGGGGGGTAGGCGGCTACACCTTC. Translation: CASSNRGVGGYTF. The full variable domain, its missing parts supplied by reference TRBV30 and TRBJ1-2, is SQTIHQWPATLVQPVGSPLSLECTVEGTSNPNLYWYRQAAGRGLQLLFYSVGIGQISSEVPQNLSASRPQDRQFILSSKKLLLSDSGFYLCASSNRGVGGYTFGSGTRLTVV.

V is TRBV7-2 and J is TRBJ1-2; D remains ambiguous. Trimming shortened V by 5 bases and J by 6 bases, and 16 bases separated the two germline ends. CDR1 is SGHTA, CDR2 FQGNSA, per germline. The CDR3 length is 14 residues. The CDR3 reads CASSQGSGLDGYTF. The CDR3 DNA follows: TGTGCCAGCAGCCAAGGCTCAGGTTTGGATGGCTACACCTTC.

This rearrangement joins TRBV6-5 to TRBJ1-5; a possible D gene is TRBD1 (6 bases). Deletions cut 6 bases from V and 3 bases from J, with 12 bases between. The CDR3 is 14 residues long. Per the germline V gene, CDR1 is MNHEY and CDR2 is SVGAGI. The CDR3 DNA is TGTGCCAGCAGAGATGACAGGATCAATCAGCCCCAGCATTTT. Protein: CASRDDRINQPQHF.

This rearrangement joins TRBV7-2 to TRBJ2-1; 9 bases are a match to TRBD1. This CDR3 has 15 amino acids. Germline CDR1 reads SGHTA; CDR2 reads FQGNSA. Trimming at V came to 6 bases and at J to 7 bases, leaving 10 bases not matched to a gene. The CDR3 coding sequence is TGTGCCAGCAGTTCACAGGGGGCGCATCGGAATGAGCAGTTCTTC. It yields the protein CASSSQGAHRNEQFF.

The chain carries TRBV3-1 (or the pseudogene TRBV3-2) and TRBJ1-2, with TRBD1 matching over 7 bases. The junction had 10 bases not matched to a gene; V was cut back by 8 bases and J by 1 base. CDR3 length equals 15 residues. Germline V gene data show CDR1 as LGHDT and CDR2 as YNNKEL (reference sequence). CDR3 DNA: TGTGCCAGCTCAGAAAGGGGGACAGATAACTATGGCTACACCTTC. It translates to CASSERGTDNYGYTF.

The V call is TRBV7-8, the J call TRBJ1-1; D unclear. Germline V gene data show CDR1 as SGHVS and CDR2 as FQNEAQ. The V end lost 4 bases, the J end lost 3 bases, and 6 bases lay between the germline ends. The CDR3 runs 12 residues. As DNA, the CDR3 is TGTGCCAGCAGCTCCAGTTACACTGAAGCTTTCTTT. As protein: CASSSSYTEAFF.

CDR3 bases: TGTGCCAGCAGTGAAAGTAGCCTCTTGGCCAAAAACATTCAGTACTTC. Its translation: CASSESSLLAKNIQYF. This rearrangement joins TRBV6-1 to TRBJ2-4; D is ambiguous. CDR1 and CDR2 (germline): MNHNS, SASEGT. Trimming removed 2 bases from V and 1 base from J, with 12 bases in between. This CDR3 has 16 residues.

The chain uses TRBV5-1 and TRBJ2-3; 8 bases are shared with TRBD1. V lost 7 bases and J lost 0; bases outside the gene matches: 1. The CDR3 totals 13 residues. Germline values: CDR1 SGHRS, CDR2 YFSETQ. CDR3 nucleotides: TGCGCCAGCCGACAGGGGAGCACAGATACGCAGTATTTT. Translating gives CASRQGSTDTQYF.

This chain joins TRBV5-6 and TRBJ2-1, with a weak D call TRBD1 (6 bases). Germline V gene sequence: CDR1 SGHDT, CDR2 YYEEEE. Trimming removed 3 bases at V and 0 bases at J, with 16 bases between. The CDR3 sequence is 17 residues long. As DNA, the CDR3 is TGTGCCAGCAGCTCCCTGAGTAGGGGGAACTCCTACAATGAGCAGTTCTTC. It encodes CASSSLSRGNSYNEQFF.

The chain is built from TRBV20-1 and TRBJ1-2; D may be TRBD1 (6 bases). Trimming left V 5 bases short and J 4 bases short, with 8 bases between. CDR1 is DFQATT and CDR2 is SNEGSKA in the germline V gene (reference sequence). The CDR3 contains 11 residues. The CDR3 loop is CSAGQPYGYTF. The DNA for the CDR3 is TGCAGTGCTGGACAGCCCTATGGCTACACCTTC.

This clone came up once. V is TRBV19 and J is TRBJ2-2; D may be TRBD2 (5 bases). The V end lost 1 base, the J end lost 6 bases, and 12 bases lay between the germline ends. The CDR3 consists of 15 residues. Germline CDR1 LNHDA, CDR2 SQIVND (reference sequence). The CDR3 sequence is CASSIGGQRAGELFF. CDR3 nucleotide sequence: TGTGCCAGTAGTATAGGTGGCCAGAGGGCCGGGGAGCTGTTTTTT.

The gene calls are TRBV18 and TRBJ1-3, with 7 positions matching TRBD1. CDR3 length: 16 amino acids. V shed 1 base and J 4 bases; nucleotides not matched to a gene: 7. The germline V gene has CDR1 KGHSH and CDR2 LQKENI. CDR3 sequence (DNA): TGTGCCAGCTCACCACTGCTCGGGACAGAAGGAAACACCATATATTTT. Translation: CASSPLLGTEGNTIYF.

The chain employs TRBV2 and TRBJ2-7, with 9 bases fitting TRBD1. Germline CDR1 SNHLY, CDR2 FYNNEI. V dropped 5 bases and J dropped 3; count of bases not matched to a gene: 2. The CDR3 sequence is 13 residues long. The CDR3 coding sequence is TGTGCCAGCAGTCGGGACAGGGACTACGAGCAGTACTTC. This gives the protein CASSRDRDYEQYF. The full variable domain, completed using reference TRBV2 and TRBJ2-7, is EPEVTQTPSHQVTQMGQEVILRCVPISNHLYFYWYRQILGQKVEFLVSFYNNEISEKSEIFDDQFSVERPDGSNFTLKIRSTKLEDSAMYFCASSRDRDYEQYFGPGTRLTVT.

V usage is TRBV5-1 and J usage is TRBJ1-1, with TRBD1 identical over 7 bases. The V and J ends lost 7 bases and 3 bases, in that order; junction bases with no gene match: 6. This CDR3 is 13 amino acids long. From germline, CDR1 is SGHRS and CDR2 YFSETQ. DNA for the CDR3: TGCGCCAGCTCCAGGGGGTTGGACACTGAAGCTTTCTTT. It codes for CASSRGLDTEAFF. The whole variable domain, remainder taken from reference TRBV5-1 and TRBJ1-1, is KAGVTQTPRYLIKTRGQQVTLSCSPISGHRSVSWYQQTPGQGLQFLFEYFSETQRNKGNFPGRFSGRQFSNSRSEMNVSTLELGDSALYLCASSRGLDTEAFFGQGTRLTVV.